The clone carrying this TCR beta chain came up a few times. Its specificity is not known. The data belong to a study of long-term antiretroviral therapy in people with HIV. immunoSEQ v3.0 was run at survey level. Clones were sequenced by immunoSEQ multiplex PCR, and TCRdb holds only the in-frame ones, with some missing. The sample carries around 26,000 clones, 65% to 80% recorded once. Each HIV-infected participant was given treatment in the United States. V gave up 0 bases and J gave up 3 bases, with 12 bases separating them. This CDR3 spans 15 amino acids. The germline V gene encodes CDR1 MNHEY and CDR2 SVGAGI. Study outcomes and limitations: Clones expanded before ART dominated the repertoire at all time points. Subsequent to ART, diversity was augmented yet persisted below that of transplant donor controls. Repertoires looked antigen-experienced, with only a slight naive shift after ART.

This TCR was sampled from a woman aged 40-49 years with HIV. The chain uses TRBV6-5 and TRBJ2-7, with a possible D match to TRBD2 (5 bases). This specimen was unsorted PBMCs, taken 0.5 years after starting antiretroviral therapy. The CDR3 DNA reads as TGTGCCAGCAGTTACTCGATCTTTGGAGGCTACGAGCAGTACTTC. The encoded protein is CASSYSIFGGYEQYF.